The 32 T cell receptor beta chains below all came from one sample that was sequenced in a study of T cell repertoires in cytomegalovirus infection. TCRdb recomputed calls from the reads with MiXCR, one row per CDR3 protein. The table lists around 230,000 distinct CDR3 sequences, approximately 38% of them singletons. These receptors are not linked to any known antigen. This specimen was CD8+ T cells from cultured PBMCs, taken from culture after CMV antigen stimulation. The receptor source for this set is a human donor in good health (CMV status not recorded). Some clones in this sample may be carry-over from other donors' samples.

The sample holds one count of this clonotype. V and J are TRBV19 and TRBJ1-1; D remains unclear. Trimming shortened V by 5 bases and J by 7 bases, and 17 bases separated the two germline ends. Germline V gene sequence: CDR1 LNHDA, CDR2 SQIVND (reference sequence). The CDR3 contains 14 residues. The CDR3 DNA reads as TGTGCCAGTAGTTCCCCCGGAGTAGGAGATGAAGCTTTCTTT. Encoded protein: CASSSPGVGDEAFF.

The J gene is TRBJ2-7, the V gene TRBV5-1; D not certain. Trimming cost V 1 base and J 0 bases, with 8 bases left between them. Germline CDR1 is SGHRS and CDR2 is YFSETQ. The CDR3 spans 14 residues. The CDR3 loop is CASSLSSYSYEQYF. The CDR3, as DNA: TGCGCCAGCAGCTTGTCCAGTTACTCCTACGAGCAGTACTTC.

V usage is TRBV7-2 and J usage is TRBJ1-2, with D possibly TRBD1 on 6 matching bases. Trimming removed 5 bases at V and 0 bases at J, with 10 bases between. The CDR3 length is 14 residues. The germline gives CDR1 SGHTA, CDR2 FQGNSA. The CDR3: CASSRDTPNYGYTF. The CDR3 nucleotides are TGTGCCAGCAGCCGGGACACTCCTAACTATGGCTACACCTTC.

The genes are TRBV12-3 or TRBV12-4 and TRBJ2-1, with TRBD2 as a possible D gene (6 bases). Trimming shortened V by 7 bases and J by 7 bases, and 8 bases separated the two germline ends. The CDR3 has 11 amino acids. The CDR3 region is CASTAGNEQFF. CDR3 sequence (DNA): TGTGCCAGCACCGCGGGGAATGAGCAGTTCTTC.

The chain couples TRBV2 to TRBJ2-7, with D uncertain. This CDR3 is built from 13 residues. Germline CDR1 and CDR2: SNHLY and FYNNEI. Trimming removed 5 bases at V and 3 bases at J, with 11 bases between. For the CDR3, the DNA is TGTGCCAGCAGTATCAAGGGAAGCTACGAGCAGTACTTC. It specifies CASSIKGSYEQYF. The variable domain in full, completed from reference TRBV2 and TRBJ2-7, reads EPEVTQTPSHQVTQMGQEVILRCVPISNHLYFYWYRQILGQKVEFLVSFYNNEISEKSEIFDDQFSVERPDGSNFTLKIRSTKLEDSAMYFCASSIKGSYEQYFGPGTRLTVT.

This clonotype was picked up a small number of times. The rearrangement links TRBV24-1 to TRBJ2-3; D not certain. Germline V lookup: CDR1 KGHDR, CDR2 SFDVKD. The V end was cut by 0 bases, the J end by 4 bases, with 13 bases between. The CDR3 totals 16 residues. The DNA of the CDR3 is TGTGCCACCAGTGATTTGCAAGGCCACTCACCAGATACGCAGTATTTT. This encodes CATSDLQGHSPDTQYF.

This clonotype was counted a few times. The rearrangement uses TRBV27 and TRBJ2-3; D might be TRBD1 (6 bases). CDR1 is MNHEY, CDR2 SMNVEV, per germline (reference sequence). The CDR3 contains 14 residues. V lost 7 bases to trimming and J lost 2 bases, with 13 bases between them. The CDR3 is CASTKQGYTDTQYF. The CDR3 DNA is TGTGCCAGCACCAAACAGGGCTACACAGATACGCAGTATTTT.

CDR3 DNA sequence: TGTGCCAGCAGGTCGGGACAGGGGGCGCGAAAAAATGAAGCTTTCTTT. This codes for CASRSGQGARKNEAFF. This chain joins TRBV6-8 and TRBJ1-1, with 12 bases identical to TRBD1. V was clipped by 6 bases and J by 7 bases; unmatched bases: 12. Per germline, CDR1 MNHGY and CDR2 SAAAGT. The CDR3 length is 16 residues.

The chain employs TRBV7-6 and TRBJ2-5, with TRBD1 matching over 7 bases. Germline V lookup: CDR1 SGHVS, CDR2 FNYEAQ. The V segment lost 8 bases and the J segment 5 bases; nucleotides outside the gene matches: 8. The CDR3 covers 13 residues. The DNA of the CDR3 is TGTGCCAGCCGGACAGGCGAACGGGAGACCCAGTACTTC. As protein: CASRTGERETQYF.

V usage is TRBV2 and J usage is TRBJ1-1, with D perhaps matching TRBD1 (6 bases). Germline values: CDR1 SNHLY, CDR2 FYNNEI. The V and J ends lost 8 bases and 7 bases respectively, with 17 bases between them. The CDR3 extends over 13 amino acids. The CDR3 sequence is CASVRGEWIEAFF. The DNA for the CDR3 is TGTGCCAGCGTCAGGGGCGAATGGATTGAAGCTTTCTTT.

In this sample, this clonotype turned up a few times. CDR3 DNA sequence: TGTGCCAGCAGTTTAGTAACAGCGGTCGATCAGCCCCAGCATTTT. As protein: CASSLVTAVDQPQHF. The V gene is TRBV28, the J gene TRBJ1-5; D unclear. V shed 2 bases and J shed 5 bases, with 13 bases lying between them. This CDR3 region has 15 residues. Germline V gene data show CDR1 as MDHEN and CDR2 as SYDVKM.

As DNA, the CDR3 is TGTGCCAGCAGTTCCCTCAGCCTCTCCTACGAGCAGTACTTC. Protein sequence: CASSSLSLSYEQYF. This chain connects TRBV2 to TRBJ2-7, with D uncertain. CDR3 length: 14 amino acids. The germline V gene has CDR1 SNHLY and CDR2 FYNNEI. V was trimmed by 5 bases and J by 0 bases, leaving 11 bases between them.

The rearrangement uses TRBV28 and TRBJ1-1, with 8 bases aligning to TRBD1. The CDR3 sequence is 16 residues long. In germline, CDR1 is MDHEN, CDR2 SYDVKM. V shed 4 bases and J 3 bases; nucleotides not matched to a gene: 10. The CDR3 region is CASSSRPDRDDTEAFF. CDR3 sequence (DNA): TGTGCCAGCAGTTCTCGCCCGGACAGGGACGACACTGAAGCTTTCTTT.

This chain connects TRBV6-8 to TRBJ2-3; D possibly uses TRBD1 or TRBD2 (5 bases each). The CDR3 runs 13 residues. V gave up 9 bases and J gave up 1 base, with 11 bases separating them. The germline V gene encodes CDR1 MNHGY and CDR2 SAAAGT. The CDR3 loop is CASGDRRTDTQYF. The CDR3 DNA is TGTGCCAGTGGGGACCGACGCACAGATACGCAGTATTTT.

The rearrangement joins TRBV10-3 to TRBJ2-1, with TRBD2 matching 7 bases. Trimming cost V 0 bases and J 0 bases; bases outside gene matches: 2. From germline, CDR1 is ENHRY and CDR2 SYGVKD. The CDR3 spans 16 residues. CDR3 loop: CAISESAGVSYNEQFF. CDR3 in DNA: TGTGCCATCAGTGAGTCCGCGGGGGTCTCCTACAATGAGCAGTTCTTC.

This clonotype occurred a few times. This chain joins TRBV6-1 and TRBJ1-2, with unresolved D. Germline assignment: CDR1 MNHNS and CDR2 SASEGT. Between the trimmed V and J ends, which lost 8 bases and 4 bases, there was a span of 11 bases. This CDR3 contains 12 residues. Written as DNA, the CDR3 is TGTGCCAGCGGAAAGCAGCCCTATGGCTACACCTTC. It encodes CASGKQPYGYTF.

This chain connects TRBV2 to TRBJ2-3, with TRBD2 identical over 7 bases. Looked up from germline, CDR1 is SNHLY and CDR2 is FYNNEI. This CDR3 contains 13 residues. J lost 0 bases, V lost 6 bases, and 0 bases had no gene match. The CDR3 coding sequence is TGTGCCAGCAGACTAGCGAGCACAGATACGCAGTATTTT. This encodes CASRLASTDTQYF.

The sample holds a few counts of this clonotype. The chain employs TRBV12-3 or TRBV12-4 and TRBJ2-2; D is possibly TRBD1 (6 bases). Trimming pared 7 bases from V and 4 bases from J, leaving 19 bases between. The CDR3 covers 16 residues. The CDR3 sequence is CASTSNQGKGTGELFF. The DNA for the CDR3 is TGTGCCAGCACTAGTAACCAGGGGAAAGGCACCGGGGAGCTGTTTTTT.

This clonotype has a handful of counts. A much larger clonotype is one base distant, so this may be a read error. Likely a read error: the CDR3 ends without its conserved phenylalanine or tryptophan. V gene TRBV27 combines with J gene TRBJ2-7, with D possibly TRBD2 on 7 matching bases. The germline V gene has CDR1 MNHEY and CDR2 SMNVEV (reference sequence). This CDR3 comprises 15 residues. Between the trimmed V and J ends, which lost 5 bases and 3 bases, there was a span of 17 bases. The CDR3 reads CASSRGASNLYEQYL. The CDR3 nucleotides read TGTGCCAGCAGTCGGGGGGCGAGTAACCTCTACGAGCAGTACTTA.

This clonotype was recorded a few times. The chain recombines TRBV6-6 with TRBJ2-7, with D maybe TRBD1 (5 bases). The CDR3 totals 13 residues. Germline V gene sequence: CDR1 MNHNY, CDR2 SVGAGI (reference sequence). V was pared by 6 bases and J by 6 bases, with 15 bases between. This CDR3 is CASSRREGPEQYF. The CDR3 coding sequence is TGTGCCAGCAGCCGCAGGGAAGGACCCGAGCAGTACTTC.

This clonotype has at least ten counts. The DNA for the CDR3 is TGTGCCAGCAGCAAGGTTCCGGGACTAGCGGGAGAGAACGAGCAGTACTTC. This gives the protein CASSKVPGLAGENEQYF. The chain is built from TRBV7-6 and TRBJ2-7; TRBD2 agrees at 14 bases. There are 17 residues in the CDR3. Looked up from germline, CDR1 is SGHVS and CDR2 is FNYEAQ. V dropped 5 bases and J dropped 5; count of bases not matched to a gene: 11.

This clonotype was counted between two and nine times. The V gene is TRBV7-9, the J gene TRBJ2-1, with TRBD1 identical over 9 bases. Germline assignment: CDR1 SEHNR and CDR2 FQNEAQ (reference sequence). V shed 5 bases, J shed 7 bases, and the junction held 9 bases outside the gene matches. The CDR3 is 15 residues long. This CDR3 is CASSGHGQGWNEQFF. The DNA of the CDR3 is TGTGCCAGCAGCGGCCACGGACAGGGGTGGAATGAGCAGTTCTTC.

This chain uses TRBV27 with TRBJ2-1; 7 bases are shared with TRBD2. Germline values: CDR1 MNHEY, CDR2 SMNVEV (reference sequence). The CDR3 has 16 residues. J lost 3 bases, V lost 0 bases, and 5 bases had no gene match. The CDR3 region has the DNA TGTGCCAGCAGTTTATCCCTAGCGGCCCTCTACAATGAGCAGTTCTTC. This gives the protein CASSLSLAALYNEQFF.

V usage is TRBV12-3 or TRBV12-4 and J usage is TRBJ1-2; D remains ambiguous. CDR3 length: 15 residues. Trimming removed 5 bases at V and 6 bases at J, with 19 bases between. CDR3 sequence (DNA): TGTGCCAGCAGTCAACCGGGATCGCTCATCCATGGCTACACCTTC. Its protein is CASSQPGSLIHGYTF.

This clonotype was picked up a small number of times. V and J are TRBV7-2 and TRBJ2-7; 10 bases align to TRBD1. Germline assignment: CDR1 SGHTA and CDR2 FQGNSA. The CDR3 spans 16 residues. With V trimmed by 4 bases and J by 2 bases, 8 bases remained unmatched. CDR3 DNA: TGTGCCAGCAGCTCTGACTCCGGGACAGGGGCCTACGAGCAGTACTTC. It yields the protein CASSSDSGTGAYEQYF.

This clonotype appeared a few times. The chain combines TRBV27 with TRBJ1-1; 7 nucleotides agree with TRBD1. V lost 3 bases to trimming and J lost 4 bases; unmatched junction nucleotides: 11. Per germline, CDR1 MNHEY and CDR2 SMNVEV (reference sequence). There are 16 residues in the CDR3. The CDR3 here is CASSLSTGDWGTEAFF. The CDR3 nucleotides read TGTGCCAGCAGTTTGTCCACAGGGGACTGGGGCACTGAAGCTTTCTTT.

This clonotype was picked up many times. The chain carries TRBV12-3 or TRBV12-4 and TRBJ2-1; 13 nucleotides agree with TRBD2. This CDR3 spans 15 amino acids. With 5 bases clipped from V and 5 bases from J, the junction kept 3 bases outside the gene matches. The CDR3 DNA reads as TGTGCCAGCAGTCACGGACTAGCGGGAGACAATGAGCAGTTCTTC. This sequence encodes CASSHGLAGDNEQFF.

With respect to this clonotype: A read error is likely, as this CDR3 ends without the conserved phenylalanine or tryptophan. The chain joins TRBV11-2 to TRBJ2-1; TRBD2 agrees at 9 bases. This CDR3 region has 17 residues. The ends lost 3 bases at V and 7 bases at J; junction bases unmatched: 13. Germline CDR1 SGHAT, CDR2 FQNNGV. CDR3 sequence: CASSLWGAAGGTNEQFY. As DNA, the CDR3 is TGTGCCAGCAGCTTGTGGGGTGCAGCGGGGGGCACTAATGAGCAGTTCTAC.

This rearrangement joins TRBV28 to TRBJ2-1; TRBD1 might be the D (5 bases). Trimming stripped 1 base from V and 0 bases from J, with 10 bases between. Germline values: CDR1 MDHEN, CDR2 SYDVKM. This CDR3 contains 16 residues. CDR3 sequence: CASSLLADSSYNEQFF. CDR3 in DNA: TGTGCCAGCAGTTTATTGGCAGACAGCTCCTACAATGAGCAGTTCTTC.

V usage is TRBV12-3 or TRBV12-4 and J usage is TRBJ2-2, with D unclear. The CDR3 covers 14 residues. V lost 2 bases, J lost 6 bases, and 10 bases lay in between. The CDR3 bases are TGTGCCAGCAGTTTAAAGGCAGTCCCCGGGGAGCTGTTTTTT. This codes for CASSLKAVPGELFF.

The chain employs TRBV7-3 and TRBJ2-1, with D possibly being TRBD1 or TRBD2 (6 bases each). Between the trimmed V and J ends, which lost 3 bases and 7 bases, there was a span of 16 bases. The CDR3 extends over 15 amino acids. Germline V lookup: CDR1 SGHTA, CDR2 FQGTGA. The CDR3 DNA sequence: TGTGCCAGCAGCTTCGCCGGGGGCGCATCGAATGAGCAGTTCTTC. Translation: CASSFAGGASNEQFF.

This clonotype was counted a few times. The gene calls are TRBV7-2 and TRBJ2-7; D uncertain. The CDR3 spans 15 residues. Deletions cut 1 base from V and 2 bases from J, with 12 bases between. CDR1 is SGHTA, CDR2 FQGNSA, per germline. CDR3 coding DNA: TGTGCCAGCAGCTTAGATATGGGTAGGACCTACGAGCAGTACTTC. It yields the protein CASSLDMGRTYEQYF.